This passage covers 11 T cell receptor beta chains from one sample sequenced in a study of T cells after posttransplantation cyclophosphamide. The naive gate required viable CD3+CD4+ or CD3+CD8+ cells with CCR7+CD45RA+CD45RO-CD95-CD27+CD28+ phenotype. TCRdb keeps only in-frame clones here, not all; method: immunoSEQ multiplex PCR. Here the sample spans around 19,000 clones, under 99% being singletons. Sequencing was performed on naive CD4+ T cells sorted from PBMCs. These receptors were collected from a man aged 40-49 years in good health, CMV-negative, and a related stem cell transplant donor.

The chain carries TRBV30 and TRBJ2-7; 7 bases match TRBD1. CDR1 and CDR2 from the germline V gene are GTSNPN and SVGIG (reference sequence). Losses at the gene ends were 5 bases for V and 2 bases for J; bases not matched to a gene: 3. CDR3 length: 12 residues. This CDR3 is CAWDRVPYEQYF. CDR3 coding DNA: TGTGCCTGGGACAGGGTGCCCTACGAGCAGTACTTC.

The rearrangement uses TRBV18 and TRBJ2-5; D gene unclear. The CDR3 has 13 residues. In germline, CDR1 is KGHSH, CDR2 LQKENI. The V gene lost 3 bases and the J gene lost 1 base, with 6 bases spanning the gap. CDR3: CASSPPGQETQYF. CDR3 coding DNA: TGTGCCAGCTCACCTCCAGGCCAAGAGACCCAGTACTTC.

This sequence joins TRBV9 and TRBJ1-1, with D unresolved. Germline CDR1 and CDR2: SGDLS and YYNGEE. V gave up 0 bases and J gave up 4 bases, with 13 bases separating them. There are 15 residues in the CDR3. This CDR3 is CASSVDLDLGTEAFF. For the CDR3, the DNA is TGTGCCAGCAGCGTAGATCTGGACTTGGGCACTGAAGCTTTCTTT.

The CDR3 coding sequence is TGTGCCAGCAGTTTGAACAGGGTAAACCAGCAGTACTTC. Encoded protein: CASSLNRVNQQYF. V is TRBV27 and J is TRBJ2-7; D is perhaps TRBD1 (6 bases). The CDR3 spans 13 residues. CDR1 is MNHEY, CDR2 SMNVEV, per germline (reference sequence). The V and J ends lost 3 bases and 8 bases respectively, with 14 bases between them.

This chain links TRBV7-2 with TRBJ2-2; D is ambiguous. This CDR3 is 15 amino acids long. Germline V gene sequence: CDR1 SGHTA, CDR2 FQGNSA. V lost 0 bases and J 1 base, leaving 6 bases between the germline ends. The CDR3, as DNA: TGTGCCAGCAGCTTAGCTAGCCGGAACACCGGGGAGCTGTTTTTT. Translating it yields CASSLASRNTGELFF. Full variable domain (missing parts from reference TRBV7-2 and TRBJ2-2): GAGVSQSPSNKVTEKGKDVELRCDPISGHTALYWYRQSLGQGLEFLIYFQGNSAPDKSGLPSDRFSAERTGGSVSTLTIQRTQQEDSAVYLCASSLASRNTGELFFGEGSRLTVL.

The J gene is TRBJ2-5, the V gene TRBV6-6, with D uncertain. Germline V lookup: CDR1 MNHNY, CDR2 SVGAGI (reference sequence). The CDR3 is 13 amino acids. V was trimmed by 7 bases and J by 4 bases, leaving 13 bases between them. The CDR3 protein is CASTLLVGETQYF. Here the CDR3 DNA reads TGTGCCAGCACATTGCTAGTGGGAGAGACCCAGTACTTC.

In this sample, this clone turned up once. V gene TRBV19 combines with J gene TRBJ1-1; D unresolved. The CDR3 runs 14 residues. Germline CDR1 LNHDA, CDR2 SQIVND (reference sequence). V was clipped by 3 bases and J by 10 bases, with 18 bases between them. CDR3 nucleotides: TGTGCCAGTAGTATCGGCACCGTAGTTGAGGGAGCTTTCTTT. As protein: CASSIGTVVEGAFF.

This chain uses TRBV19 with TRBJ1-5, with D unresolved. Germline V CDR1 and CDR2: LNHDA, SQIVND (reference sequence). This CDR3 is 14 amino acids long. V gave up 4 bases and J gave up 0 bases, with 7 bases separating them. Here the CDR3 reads CASSTDNSNQPQHF. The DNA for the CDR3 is TGTGCCAGTAGTACAGATAATAGCAATCAGCCCCAGCATTTT.

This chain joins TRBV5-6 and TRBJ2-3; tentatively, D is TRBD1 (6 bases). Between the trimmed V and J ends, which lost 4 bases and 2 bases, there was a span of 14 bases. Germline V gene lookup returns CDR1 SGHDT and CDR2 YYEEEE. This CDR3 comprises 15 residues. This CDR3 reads CASSPGHLNTDTQYF. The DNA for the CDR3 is TGTGCCAGCAGCCCGGGACACCTGAACACAGATACGCAGTATTTT.

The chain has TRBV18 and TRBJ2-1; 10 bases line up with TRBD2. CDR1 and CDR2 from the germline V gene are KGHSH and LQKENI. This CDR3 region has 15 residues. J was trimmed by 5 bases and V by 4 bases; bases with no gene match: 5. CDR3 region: CASSRTSGSNNEQFF. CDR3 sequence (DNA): TGTGCCAGCTCACGGACTAGCGGTAGTAACAATGAGCAGTTCTTC.

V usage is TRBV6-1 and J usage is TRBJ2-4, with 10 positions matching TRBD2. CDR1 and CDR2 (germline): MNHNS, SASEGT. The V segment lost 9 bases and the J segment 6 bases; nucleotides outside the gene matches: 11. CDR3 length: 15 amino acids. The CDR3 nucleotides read TGTGCCAGTTCAGCGGGAGGGCCCCGTGGAAACATTCAGTACTTC. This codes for CASSAGGPRGNIQYF.